This T cell receptor beta chain was captured by sequencing in a study of shared T cell receptors in the human thymus. Using immunoSEQ multiplex PCR, the repertoire was profiled, and TCRdb retains in-frame clones only, with some absent. The sample includes roughly 500,000 clones, about four fifths of them seen just once. The CDR3 spans 18 residues. V gave up 3 bases and J gave up 9 bases; unmatched junction bases: 17. Germline V gene lookup returns CDR1 SGDLS and CDR2 YYNGEE. The same data also went into a second study, on human thymus T cells. Per that paper: Corrective heart surgery yielded resections, and these provided the thymus tissue. Related work found strong thymic repertoire overlap between unrelated individuals.

Sequencing was done on a sample of thymocytes. This clonotype was sampled from a boy in the first two years of life with a congenital heart defect. The chain uses TRBV9 and TRBJ2-1; 11 bases agree with TRBD2. Here the CDR3 DNA reads TGTGCCAGCAGCGCTCTAGCGGGAGGCTCCAAAAAAAATGGTGAGCAGTTCTTC. It is translated as CASSALAGGSKKNGEQFF.